This T cell receptor beta chain was found in a study of shared clonotypes between healthy human individuals. In the naive CD8 group, cells lacked CD45RO and were positively selected for CCR7, so terminally differentiated effector memory CD45RA+ cells were left out. Study findings and constraints: The authors sampled blood alone, and tissue repertoires likely differ. Approximately 4.6% of naive CD4 clonotypes were common to four donors.

TCRdb keeps only in-frame clones here, not all; method: immunoSEQ multiplex PCR. The sample yields millions of clones, about 95% seen once. Trimming cost V 6 bases and J 3 bases; bases outside gene matches: 3. This CDR3 spans 13 amino acids. Looked up from germline, CDR1 is MNHNS and CDR2 is SASEGT. With respect to this clone: What it binds is unknown. A read error may explain this, as a much larger clone is one base away.

The chain links TRBV6-1 to TRBJ2-7; the match to TRBD1 covers 9 bases. The sample consisted of naive CD8+ T cells sorted from blood. This clonotype was obtained from a man between 18 and 35 years old in good health. The CDR3, as DNA: TGTGCCAGCAGCTGGGACAGGGTCTACGAGCAGTACTTC. Encoded protein: CASSWDRVYEQYF.